The 22 T cell receptor beta chains below come from one sample, sequenced in a study of shared clonotypes between healthy human individuals. Assay used: immunoSEQ multiplex PCR; TCRdb lists only in-frame clones, some missing. The table has 450,000 to 650,000 clones, roughly 79% seen once. Sequences were obtained from PBMCs. The receptors come from a woman aged 40-49 years in good health. Some clones in this sample may be carry-over from other donors' samples.

This rearrangement joins TRBV7-8 to TRBJ2-5, with D possibly being TRBD2 (5 bases). V was clipped by 4 bases and J by 4 bases, with 13 bases between them. CDR3 length: 14 amino acids. Germline CDR1 is SGHVS and CDR2 is FQNEAQ. This chain's CDR3 is CASSSGRGRETQYF. CDR3 DNA sequence: TGTGCCAGCAGCTCCGGTAGAGGGAGAGAGACCCAGTACTTC. Full variable domain (outside the CDR3, taken from reference TRBV7-8 and TRBJ2-5): GAGVSQSPRYKVAKRGQDVALRCDPISGHVSLFWYQQALGQGPEFLTYFQNEAQLDKSGLPSDRFFAERPEGSVSTLKIQRTQQEDSAVYLCASSSGRGRETQYFGPGTRLLVL.

The chain joins TRBV30 to TRBJ2-5, with 11 bases matching TRBD2. The CDR3 runs to 16 residues. With 0 bases clipped from V and 3 bases from J, the junction kept 6 bases outside the gene matches. Germline values: CDR1 GTSNPN, CDR2 SVGIG (reference sequence). CDR3 sequence (DNA): TGTGCCTGGAGTGTACAGGGGGGACTAGCGGAAGAGACCCAGTACTTC. Translating gives CAWSVQGGLAEETQYF.

V is TRBV7-3 and J is TRBJ2-3; 9 nucleotides align to TRBD2. Germline assignment: CDR1 SGHTA and CDR2 FQGTGA. CDR3 length equals 16 residues. The V gene end was trimmed by 1 base and the J gene end by 4 bases; junction bases not matched to a gene: 6. This chain's CDR3 is CASSLIGAGGADTQYF. In nucleotides, the CDR3 is TGTGCCAGCAGCTTAATAGGGGCGGGAGGGGCAGATACGCAGTATTTT. Drawing the rest from reference TRBV7-3 and TRBJ2-3, the complete variable domain is GAGVSQTPSNKVTEKGKYVELRCDPISGHTALYWYRQSLGQGPEFLIYFQGTGAADDSGLPNDRFFAVRPEGSVSTLKIQRTERGDSAVYLCASSLIGAGGADTQYFGPGTRLTVL.

This sequence joins TRBV7-2 and TRBJ2-5; D ambiguous. The V gene's germline CDR1 is SGHTA and CDR2 FQGNSA. The V gene lost 1 base and the J gene lost 5 bases, with 8 bases spanning the gap. This CDR3 comprises 13 residues. CDR3 region: CASSLGAEETQYF. In DNA, the CDR3 is TGTGCCAGCAGCTTAGGGGCAGAGGAGACCCAGTACTTC.

This clone has just one count. This sequence joins TRBV7-6 and TRBJ2-7, with TRBD2 identical over 9 bases. CDR3 length equals 15 residues. The J segment lost 3 bases and the V segment lost 5 bases, leaving 8 bases of the junction unmatched. The germline CDR1 and CDR2 sequences are SGHVS and FNYEAQ. The CDR3: CASSISSGGHYEQYF. The CDR3 DNA is TGTGCCAGCAGCATAAGTAGCGGGGGCCACTACGAGCAGTACTTC.

The chain couples TRBV5-6 to TRBJ2-2; 8 bases line up with TRBD2. Germline CDR1 SGHDT, CDR2 YYEEEE. Germline trimming cut 3 bases from V and 7 bases from J; bases unmatched to any gene: 14. This CDR3 has 17 amino acids. The CDR3 DNA follows: TGTGCCAGCAGCTGGGGGACTAGTCTTTTTTCGGACGGGGAGCTGTTTTTT. It encodes CASSWGTSLFSDGELFF.

This CDR3 reads CASSQNRRVIPYEQYF. For the CDR3, the DNA is TGTGCCAGCAGCCAAAACCGCAGGGTAATCCCCTACGAGCAGTACTTC. The chain carries TRBV27 and TRBJ2-7, with a tentative D call TRBD1 (5 bases). V was cut by 6 bases and J by 2 bases, with 20 bases left in between. Germline CDR1 MNHEY, CDR2 SMNVEV (reference sequence). This CDR3 has 16 amino acids.

J is TRBJ2-1 and V is TRBV10-1, with D uncertain. The CDR3 totals 15 residues. Per the germline V gene, CDR1 is WNHNN and CDR2 is SYGVQD (reference sequence). V shed 5 bases and J shed 4 bases, with 15 bases lying between them. CDR3 sequence (DNA): TGCGCCAGCAGTTCCTCAAGGCACCAATACAATGAGCAGTTCTTC. As protein: CASSSSRHQYNEQFF.

V usage is TRBV28 and J usage is TRBJ2-1; the D is unclear. V was trimmed by 4 bases and J by 6 bases, leaving 13 bases between them. The germline gives CDR1 MDHEN, CDR2 SYDVKM. This CDR3 is 14 amino acids long. CDR3 DNA sequence: TGTGCCAGCAGTTCCCCTCCTATAGTCAATGAGCAGTTCTTC. Its translation: CASSSPPIVNEQFF.

The chain recombines TRBV18 with TRBJ2-7; 9 nucleotides align to TRBD1. CDR1 and CDR2 (germline): KGHSH, LQKENI. The CDR3 contains 14 residues. Losses at the gene ends were 6 bases for V and 5 bases for J; bases not matched to a gene: 8. The CDR3 bases are TGTGCCAGCTCGCCCCGGACAGGGGAGAACGAGCAGTACTTC. It translates to CASSPRTGENEQYF.

J is TRBJ2-7 and V is TRBV5-1; TRBD1 is a possible D gene (6 bases). V gave up 4 bases and J gave up 13 bases, with 18 bases separating them. Germline CDR1 SGHRS, CDR2 YFSETQ. The CDR3 totals 12 residues. CDR3 nucleotides: TGCGCCAGCAGCCCAGGGGACGGGCAACTATACTTC. This codes for CASSPGDGQLYF.

This rearrangement joins TRBV10-3 to TRBJ2-7, with 8 positions matching TRBD1. Trimming cost V 6 bases and J 4 bases; bases outside gene matches: 2. CDR1 is ENHRY, CDR2 SYGVKD, per germline. The CDR3 runs 12 residues. The CDR3 loop reads CAIRQGVYEQYF. The CDR3 nucleotides are TGTGCCATCAGACAGGGGGTTTACGAGCAGTACTTC.

The V call is TRBV5-4, the J call TRBJ1-2, with D hard to call. Looked up from germline, CDR1 is SGHNT and CDR2 is YYREEE (reference sequence). The CDR3 has 12 amino acids. Between the trimmed V and J ends, which lost 2 bases and 8 bases, there was a span of 10 bases. CDR3 loop: CASSFGGNGYTF. In DNA, the CDR3 is TGTGCCAGCAGCTTCGGAGGGAACGGCTACACCTTC.

This chain links TRBV19 with TRBJ2-3; no firm D call. CDR3 length: 12 residues. The ends were cut back, 3 bases at V and 8 bases at J, with 9 bases in the middle. CDR1 is LNHDA and CDR2 is SQIVND in the germline V gene (reference sequence). The CDR3 protein is CASSMGRATQYF. CDR3 DNA sequence: TGTGCCAGTAGTATGGGTCGAGCTACGCAGTATTTT.

This chain connects TRBV7-2 to TRBJ2-3, with 8 bases aligning to TRBD2. There are 15 residues in the CDR3. Germline V gene sequence: CDR1 SGHTA, CDR2 FQGNSA. V dropped 2 bases and J dropped 0; count of bases not matched to a gene: 1. The CDR3 region has the DNA TGTGCCAGCAGCTTATTAGCGGGGAGCACAGATACGCAGTATTTT. Amino acid sequence: CASSLLAGSTDTQYF.

The V call is TRBV4-3, the J call TRBJ2-2, with D perhaps being TRBD1 or TRBD2 (5 bases each). Germline-derived CDR1 and CDR2 are LGHNA and YSLEER. V gave up 5 bases and J gave up 1 base, with 8 bases separating them. This CDR3 comprises 14 residues. CDR3 loop: CASSEGRNTGELFF. CDR3 coding DNA: TGCGCCAGCAGCGAGGGGCGGAACACCGGGGAGCTGTTTTTT.

This clone appeared once. The V and J genes are TRBV2 and TRBJ2-1; D gene unclear. Germline V lookup: CDR1 SNHLY, CDR2 FYNNEI. The CDR3 contains 14 residues. V lost 2 bases, J lost 8 bases, and 13 bases lay in between. This chain's CDR3 is CASSEKVVAHEQFF. As DNA, the CDR3 is TGTGCCAGCAGTGAAAAGGTGGTCGCCCATGAGCAGTTCTTC.

The chain uses TRBV28 and TRBJ2-2, with a tentative D call TRBD1 (5 bases). The germline V gene encodes CDR1 MDHEN and CDR2 SYDVKM. The CDR3 covers 14 residues. Trimming left V 7 bases short and J 5 bases short, with 14 bases between. CDR3 sequence: CASTTGEGTGELFF. DNA of the CDR3: TGTGCCAGCACTACAGGTGAAGGGACCGGGGAGCTGTTTTTT.

This clone was counted between two and nine times. The chain links TRBV12-1 to TRBJ2-1; the table's D call, TRBD2, was not checked against the DNA. TRBV12-1 is designated a pseudogene. CDR3 length: 18 amino acids. DNA of the CDR3: TGTGCCAGCAGCTTTGGGACTAGCGTCCCGACTTCCTACAATGAGCAGTTCTTC. It yields the protein CASSFGTSVPTSYNEQFF.

The chain recombines TRBV6-6 with TRBJ2-6; D possibly matches TRBD1 or TRBD2 (5 bases each). CDR3 length equals 15 residues. The germline V gene has CDR1 MNHNY and CDR2 SVGAGI (reference sequence). V lost 0 bases, J lost 4 bases, and 7 bases lay in between. The CDR3 region is CASSYSGDGANVLTF. CDR3 DNA: TGTGCCAGCAGTTACTCAGGGGACGGGGCCAACGTCCTGACTTTC.

A single count supports this clone. Only one base separates this from a far larger clonotype, so it likely reflects a read error. V gene TRBV30 combines with J gene TRBJ1-6; no reliable D call. CDR3 length equals 13 residues. Germline-derived CDR1 and CDR2 are GTSNPN and SVGIG (reference sequence). The CDR3 loop reads CAWRRRGNLPLHF. The CDR3, as DNA: TGTGCCTGGAGGAGAAGAGGGAATTTACCCCTCCACTTT.

This clone was picked up one time. V usage is TRBV5-1 and J usage is TRBJ1-1; 10 bases fit TRBD1. Germline V gene lookup returns CDR1 SGHRS and CDR2 YFSETQ. The CDR3 covers 17 residues. The V and J ends lost 2 bases and 0 bases, in that order; junction bases with no gene match: 7. CDR3 DNA: TGCGCCAGCAGCTTATCCGGGACAGGGGTCATGAACACTGAAGCTTTCTTT. It translates to CASSLSGTGVMNTEAFF.